Described below is a single TCR beta chain sequence and its context. What it recognizes is unknown. Per the germline V gene, CDR1 is MNHEY and CDR2 is SMNVEV (reference sequence). The junction had 6 bases not matched to a gene; V was cut back by 5 bases and J by 1 base. The CDR3 contains 15 residues. Constant-segment primers served in 5'RACE that generated TCR alpha and TCR beta cDNA libraries bearing sample barcodes and UMIs. TCRdb redid the calling of the 5' RACE reads with MiXCR, one entry per CDR3 protein. The table lists around 55,000 distinct CDR3 sequences, over 7.5% of them singletons. This sample was included in a study of T-cell memory formation after mild COVID-19. The overall study: TCR clusters largely stayed donor specific. Study-level points and caveats: Clones contracting across day 15 to 85 had a balanced CD4/CD8 profile; later expanding clones leaned CD4+.

V is TRBV27 and J is TRBJ1-2, with 8 bases identical to TRBD1. The clonotype comes from a man aged 18 to 29 who had mild COVID-19 (a few samples of this study predate the infection). Cell type and time point are not known. The sequenced sample was PBMCs or a T cell subset sorted from them (not recorded which). DNA for the CDR3: TGTGCCAGCAGTCCCTGGACAGGGAATAACTATGGCTACACCTTC. Its translation is CASSPWTGNNYGYTF.